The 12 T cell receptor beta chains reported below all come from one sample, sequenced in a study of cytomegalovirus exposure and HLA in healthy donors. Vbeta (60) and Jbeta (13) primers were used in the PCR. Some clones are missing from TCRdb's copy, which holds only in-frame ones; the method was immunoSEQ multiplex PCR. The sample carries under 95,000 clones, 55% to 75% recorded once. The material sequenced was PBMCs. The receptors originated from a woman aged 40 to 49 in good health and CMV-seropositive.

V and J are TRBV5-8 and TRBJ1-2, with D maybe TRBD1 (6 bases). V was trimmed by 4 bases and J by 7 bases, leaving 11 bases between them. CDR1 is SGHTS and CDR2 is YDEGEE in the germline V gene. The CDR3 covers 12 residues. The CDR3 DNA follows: TGTGCCAGCAGCCGGGACATTCGTGGCTACACCTTC. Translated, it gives CASSRDIRGYTF.

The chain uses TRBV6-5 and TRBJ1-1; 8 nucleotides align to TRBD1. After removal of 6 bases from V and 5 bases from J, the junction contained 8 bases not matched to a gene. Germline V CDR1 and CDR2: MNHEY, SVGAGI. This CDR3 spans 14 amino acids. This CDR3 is CASSPWTGTTEAFF. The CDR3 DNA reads TGTGCCAGCAGCCCTTGGACAGGGACGACTGAAGCTTTCTTT.

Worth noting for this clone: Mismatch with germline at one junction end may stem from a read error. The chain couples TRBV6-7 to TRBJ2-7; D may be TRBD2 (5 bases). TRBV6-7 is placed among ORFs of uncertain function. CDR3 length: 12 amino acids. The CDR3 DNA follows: TGTGCCAGCAGTTACACCACGACGGGGTATGGCTTC. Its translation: CASSYTTTGYGF.

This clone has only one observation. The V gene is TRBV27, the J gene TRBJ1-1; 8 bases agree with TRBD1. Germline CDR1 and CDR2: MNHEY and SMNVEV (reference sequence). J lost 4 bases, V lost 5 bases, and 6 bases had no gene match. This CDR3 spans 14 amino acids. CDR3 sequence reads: CASSARGRATEAFF. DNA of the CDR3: TGTGCCAGCAGTGCCAGGGGGCGGGCCACTGAAGCTTTCTTT.

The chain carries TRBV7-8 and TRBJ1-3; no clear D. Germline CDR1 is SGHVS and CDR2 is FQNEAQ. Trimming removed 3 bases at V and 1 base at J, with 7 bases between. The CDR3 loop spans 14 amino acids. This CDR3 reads CASSFGKSGNTIYF. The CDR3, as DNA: TGTGCCAGCAGCTTCGGTAAGTCTGGAAACACCATATATTTT.

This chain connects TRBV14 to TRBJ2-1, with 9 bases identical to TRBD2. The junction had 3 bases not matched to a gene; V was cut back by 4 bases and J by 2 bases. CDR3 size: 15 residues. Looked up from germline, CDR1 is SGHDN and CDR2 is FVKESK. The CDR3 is CASSRVAGAYNEQFF. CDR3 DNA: TGTGCCAGCAGCCGAGTAGCGGGGGCCTACAATGAGCAGTTCTTC. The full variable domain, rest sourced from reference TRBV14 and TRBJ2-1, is EAGVTQFPSHSVIEKGQTVTLRCDPISGHDNLYWYRRVMGKEIKFLLHFVKESKQDESGMPNNRFLAERTGGTYSTLKVQPAELEDSGVYFCASSRVAGAYNEQFFGPGTRLTVL.

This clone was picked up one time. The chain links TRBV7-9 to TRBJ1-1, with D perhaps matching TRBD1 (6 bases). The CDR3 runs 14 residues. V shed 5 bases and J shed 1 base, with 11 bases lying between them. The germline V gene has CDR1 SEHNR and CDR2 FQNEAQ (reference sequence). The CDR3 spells CASSLRQENTEAFF. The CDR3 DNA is TGTGCCAGCAGCCTACGACAGGAGAACACTGAAGCTTTCTTT. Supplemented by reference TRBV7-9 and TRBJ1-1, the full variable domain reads DTGVSQNPRHKITKRGQNVTFRCDPISEHNRLYWYRQTLGQGPEFLTYFQNEAQLEKSRLLSDRFSAERPKGSFSTLEIQRTEQGDSAMYLCASSLRQENTEAFFGQGTRLTVV.

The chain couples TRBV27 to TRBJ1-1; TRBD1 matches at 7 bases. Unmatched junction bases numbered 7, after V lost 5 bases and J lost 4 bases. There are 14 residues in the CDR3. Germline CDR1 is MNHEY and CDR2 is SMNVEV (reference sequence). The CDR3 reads CASSQQGTGTEAFF. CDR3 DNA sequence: TGTGCCAGCAGTCAACAGGGGACCGGCACTGAAGCTTTCTTT.

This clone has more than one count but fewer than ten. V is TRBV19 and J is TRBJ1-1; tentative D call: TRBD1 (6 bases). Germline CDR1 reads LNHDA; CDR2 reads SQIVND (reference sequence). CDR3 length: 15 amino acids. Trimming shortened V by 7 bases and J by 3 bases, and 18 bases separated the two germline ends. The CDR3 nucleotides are TGTGCCAGTACCACCCGACAGGTGATGGACACTGAAGCTTTCTTT. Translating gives CASTTRQVMDTEAFF.

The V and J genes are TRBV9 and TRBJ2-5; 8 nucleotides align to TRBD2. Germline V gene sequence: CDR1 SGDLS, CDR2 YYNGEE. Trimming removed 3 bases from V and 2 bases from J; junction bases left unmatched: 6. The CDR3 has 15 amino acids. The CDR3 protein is CASSAGGAEQETQYF. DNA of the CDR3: TGTGCCAGCAGCGCCGGGGGGGCAGAACAAGAGACCCAGTACTTC.

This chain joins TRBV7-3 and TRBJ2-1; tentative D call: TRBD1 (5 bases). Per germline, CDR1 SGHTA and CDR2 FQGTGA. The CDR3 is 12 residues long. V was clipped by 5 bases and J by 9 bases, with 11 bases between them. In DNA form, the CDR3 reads TGTGCCAGCAGCGTAGGGGTCGGTGAGCAGTTCTTC. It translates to CASSVGVGEQFF.

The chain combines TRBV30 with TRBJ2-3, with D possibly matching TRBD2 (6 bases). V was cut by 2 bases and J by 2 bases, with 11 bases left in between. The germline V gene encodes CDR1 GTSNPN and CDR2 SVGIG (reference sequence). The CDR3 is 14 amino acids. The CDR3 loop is CAWSYGDSTDTQYF. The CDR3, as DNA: TGTGCCTGGAGTTACGGGGACTCCACAGATACGCAGTATTTT.